The T cell receptor beta chain described here comes from a study of vaccination and CD4 T cells after COVID-19. Overall study results and limits: Spike mono-reactivity was found in 304 of the 307 vaccine-specific clones identified in convalescent patients.

Note on this clonotype: The antigen remains undetermined.

Treatment described: roughly 10-day PBMC culture with coronavirus spike peptide pools or control peptides (ViraFEST assay). TCRs were sequenced by ViraFEST after antigen-specific T cells had been expanded with peptide pools. Positive PCR dates ranged from March to December 2020; these dates predated US Alpha, Beta and Delta variants. PBMCs were cultured at 1.5 million to 2.5 million per well with around 10 IU/ml IL-2 and roughly 10 ug/ml peptide pools. The V end lost 3 bases, the J end lost 0 bases, and 9 bases lay between the germline ends. The CDR3 is made up of 15 amino acids. Germline V lookup: CDR1 DFQATT, CDR2 SNEGSKA (reference sequence). Sequenced with the Oncomine TCR Beta short-read assay was DNA taken from cultured CD4+ T cells. One entry per CDR3 protein, called by TCRdb with MiXCR from the PCR reads. This table holds more than 12,000 distinct CDR3 sequences, 52% found once.

The source material was CD4+ T cells from blood, cultured in vitro. This TCR was recovered from a human donor who had recovered from COVID-19. This chain joins TRBV20-1 and TRBJ1-6; no reliable D call. The CDR3 bases are TGCAGTGCTAGGGGCGGGAGCTCCTATAATTCACCCCTCCACTTT. Residues: CSARGGSSYNSPLHF.